Below, 12 T cell receptor beta chains from the same sample are listed, as sequenced in a study of neurological immune-mediated disorders. Each CDR3 protein gets one entry after TCRdb re-called the 5' RACE reads with MiXCR. The sample lists 65,000 to 80,000 distinct CDR3 sequences; approximately 17% were seen once. Sample: PBMCs. The source of these receptors is a woman aged 40 to 49 in good health.

The CDR3 DNA reads TGCAGTGCTTCACGGACAGGCGGATTCCAAGAGACCCAGTACTTC. Protein product: CSASRTGGFQETQYF. The rearrangement links TRBV20-1 to TRBJ2-5; 7 bases agree with TRBD1. The V gene's germline CDR1 is DFQATT and CDR2 SNEGSKA (reference sequence). V dropped 5 bases and J dropped 1; count of bases not matched to a gene: 10. CDR3 length equals 15 residues.

For this clonotype: Since a much larger clone is just one base distant, this may be a read error. This chain joins TRBV12-3 or TRBV12-4 and TRBJ1-2; possible D gene TRBD1, 6 bases. V was pared by 3 bases and J by 4 bases, with 18 bases between. The CDR3 has 16 residues. The CDR3 sequence: CASSFWDRGGPYGYTF. The CDR3 region has the DNA TGTGCCAGCAGTTTTTGGGATCGGGGGGGGCCCTATGGCTACACCTTC.

The gene calls are TRBV4-3 and TRBJ2-6; D is possibly TRBD1 or TRBD2 (5 bases each). The CDR3 runs to 17 residues. Germline V lookup: CDR1 LGHNA, CDR2 YSLEER. The germline V and J ends were trimmed by 0 bases and 0 bases, with 9 bases remaining between them. The CDR3 reads CASSQDRGVSGANVLTF. CDR3 DNA: TGCGCCAGCAGCCAAGATAGAGGGGTCTCTGGGGCCAACGTCCTGACTTTC.

This clonotype was counted ten times or more. The CDR3 loop is CASSAQGNSPLHF. The CDR3 nucleotides are TGTGCCAGCAGCGCACAGGGTAATTCACCCCTCCACTTT. This chain joins TRBV7-3 and TRBJ1-6; D is possibly TRBD1 (6 bases). In germline, CDR1 is SGHTA, CDR2 FQGTGA. Trimming removed 5 bases from V and 6 bases from J, with 8 bases in between. The CDR3 sequence is 13 residues long.

This clonotype was seen ten or more times. The V and J genes are TRBV30 and TRBJ2-3; D might be TRBD2 (5 bases). V lost 3 bases, J lost 0 bases, and 7 bases lay in between. The CDR3 extends over 13 amino acids. CDR1 is GTSNPN, CDR2 SVGIG, per germline (reference sequence). This chain's CDR3 is CAWSGVSTDTQYF. The CDR3 nucleotides read TGTGCCTGGAGCGGGGTCAGCACAGATACGCAGTATTTT.

This clonotype was observed many times. This chain uses TRBV7-9 with TRBJ1-1; D gene uncertain. Per germline, CDR1 SEHNR and CDR2 FQNEAQ (reference sequence). V was pared by 1 base and J by 5 bases, with 11 bases between. This CDR3 spans 14 amino acids. The CDR3 DNA reads as TGTGCCAGCAGCTTAGATCGGTCACAAACTGAAGCTTTCTTT. This codes for CASSLDRSQTEAFF.

Concerning this clonotype: This may arise from a read error, as a much more abundant clone is one base away. The chain links TRBV20-1 to TRBJ2-5, with 9 bases aligning to TRBD2. This CDR3 contains 13 residues. Germline CDR1 and CDR2: DFQATT and SNEGSKA (reference sequence). J gave up 2 bases and V 6 bases, and 4 bases lay outside the gene matches. The CDR3 reads CSAVAGDQETQYF. The CDR3 DNA sequence: TGCAGTGCAGTAGCGGGGGATCAAGAGACCCAGTACTTC.

This clonotype has a count of ten or more. The chain is built from TRBV9 and TRBJ2-6; TRBD1 matches at 10 bases. J was trimmed by 2 bases and V by 6 bases; bases with no gene match: 14. The CDR3 has 19 residues. Germline CDR1 reads SGDLS; CDR2 reads YYNGEE. The CDR3 loop is CASNKEPGQGLTGANVLTF. The DNA for the CDR3 is TGTGCCAGCAACAAAGAACCGGGACAGGGGCTGACTGGGGCCAACGTCCTGACTTTC.

Remarks on this clonotype: A much bigger clone sits one base away, suggesting this may be a read error. The rearrangement links TRBV10-3 to TRBJ2-3; D is unclear. The CDR3 covers 15 residues. CDR1 and CDR2 (germline): ENHRY, SYGVKD. In DNA form, the CDR3 reads TGTGCCTTCAGTGAGCGTAGCAGCTCCACAGATACGCAGTATTTT. Translating it yields CAFSERSSSTDTQYF.

This clonotype occurred many times. The rearrangement uses TRBV7-2 and TRBJ1-1; weak D call: TRBD1 (5 bases). V shed 2 bases and J shed 6 bases, with 13 bases lying between them. This CDR3 spans 14 amino acids. Germline CDR1 is SGHTA and CDR2 is FQGNSA. CDR3 region: CASSLRRGIAEAFF. In DNA, the CDR3 is TGTGCCAGCAGCTTACGAAGGGGAATCGCTGAAGCTTTCTTT. The complete variable domain, with remaining parts taken from reference TRBV7-2 and TRBJ1-1, reads GAGVSQSPSNKVTEKGKDVELRCDPISGHTALYWYRQSLGQGLEFLIYFQGNSAPDKSGLPSDRFSAERTGGSVSTLTIQRTQQEDSAVYLCASSLRRGIAEAFFGQGTRLTVV.

This clonotype occurred many times. The gene calls are TRBV5-1 and TRBJ2-1, with 10 bases lining up with TRBD2. J gave up 6 bases and V 4 bases, and 19 bases lay outside the gene matches. Germline CDR1 SGHRS, CDR2 YFSETQ. This CDR3 has 19 residues. The CDR3 here is CASSRGERGGMGYTNEQFF. The CDR3 DNA sequence: TGCGCCAGCAGCCGAGGCGAGCGGGGGGGAATGGGGTACACCAATGAGCAGTTCTTC.

This clonotype was observed at least ten times. The chain couples TRBV12-3 or TRBV12-4 to TRBJ2-1, with 7 bases that match TRBD2. This CDR3 has 15 amino acids. The V gene end was trimmed by 8 bases and the J gene end by 1 base; junction bases not matched to a gene: 8. The CDR3 region is CASGGGSNSYNEQFF. CDR3 DNA sequence: TGTGCCAGCGGGGGGGGGAGTAATTCCTACAATGAGCAGTTCTTC.